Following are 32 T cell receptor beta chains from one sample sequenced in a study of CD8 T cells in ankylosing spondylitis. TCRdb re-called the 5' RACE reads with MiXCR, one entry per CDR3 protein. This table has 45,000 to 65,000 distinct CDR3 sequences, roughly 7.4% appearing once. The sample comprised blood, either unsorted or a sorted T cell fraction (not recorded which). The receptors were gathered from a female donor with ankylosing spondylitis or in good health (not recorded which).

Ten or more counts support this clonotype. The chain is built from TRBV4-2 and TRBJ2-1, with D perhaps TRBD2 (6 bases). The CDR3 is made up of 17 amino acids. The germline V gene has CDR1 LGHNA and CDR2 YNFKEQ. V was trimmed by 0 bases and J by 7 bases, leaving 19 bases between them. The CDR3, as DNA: TGTGCCAGCAGCCAAGAGCCCGAACTTGGGCGGGGTAATGAGCAGTTCTTC. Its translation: CASSQEPELGRGNEQFF.

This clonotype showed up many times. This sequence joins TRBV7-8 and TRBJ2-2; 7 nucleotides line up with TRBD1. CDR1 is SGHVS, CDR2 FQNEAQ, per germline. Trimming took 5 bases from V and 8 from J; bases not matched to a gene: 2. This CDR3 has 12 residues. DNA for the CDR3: TGTGCCAGCAGCACGGACAGGGGGGAGCTGTTTTTT. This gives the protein CASSTDRGELFF.

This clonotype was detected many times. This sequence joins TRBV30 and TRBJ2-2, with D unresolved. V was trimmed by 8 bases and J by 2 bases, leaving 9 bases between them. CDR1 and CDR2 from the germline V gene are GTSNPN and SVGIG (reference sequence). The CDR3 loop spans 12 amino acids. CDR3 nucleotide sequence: TGTGCCAAAGGGCTTAACACCGGGGAGCTGTTTTTT. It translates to CAKGLNTGELFF.

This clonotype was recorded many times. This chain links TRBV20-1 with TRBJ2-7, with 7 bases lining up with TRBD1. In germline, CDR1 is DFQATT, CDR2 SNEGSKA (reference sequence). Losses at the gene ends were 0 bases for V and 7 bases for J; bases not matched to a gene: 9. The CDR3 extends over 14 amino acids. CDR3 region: CSARDRDSLREQYV. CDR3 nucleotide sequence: TGCAGTGCTAGAGACAGGGACAGCCTACGAGAGCAGTACGTC.

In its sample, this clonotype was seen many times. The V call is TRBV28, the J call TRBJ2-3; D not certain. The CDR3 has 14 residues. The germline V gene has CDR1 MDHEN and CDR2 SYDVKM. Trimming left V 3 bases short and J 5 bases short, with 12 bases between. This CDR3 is CASSLGSLRDTQYF. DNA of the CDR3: TGTGCCAGCAGTTTGGGCAGCTTGAGAGATACGCAGTATTTT.

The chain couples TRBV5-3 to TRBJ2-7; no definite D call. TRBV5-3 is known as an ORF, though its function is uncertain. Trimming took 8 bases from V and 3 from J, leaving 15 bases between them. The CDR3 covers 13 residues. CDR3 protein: CARSPGPLYEQYV. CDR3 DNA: TGTGCCAGGAGCCCTGGGCCCCTCTACGAGCAGTACGTC.

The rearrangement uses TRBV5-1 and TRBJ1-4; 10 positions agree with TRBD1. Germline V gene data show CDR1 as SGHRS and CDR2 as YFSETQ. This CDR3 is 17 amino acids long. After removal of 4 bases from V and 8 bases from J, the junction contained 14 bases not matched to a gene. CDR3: CASSLHGDRGVNEKLFF. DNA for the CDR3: TGCGCCAGCAGCCTACACGGGGACAGGGGCGTAAACGAAAAACTGTTTTTT. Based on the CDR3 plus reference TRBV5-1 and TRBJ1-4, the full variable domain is KAGVTQTPRYLIKTRGQQVTLSCSPISGHRSVSWYQQTPGQGLQFLFEYFSETQRNKGNFPGRFSGRQFSNSRSEMNVSTLELGDSALYLCASSLHGDRGVNEKLFFGSGTQLSVL.

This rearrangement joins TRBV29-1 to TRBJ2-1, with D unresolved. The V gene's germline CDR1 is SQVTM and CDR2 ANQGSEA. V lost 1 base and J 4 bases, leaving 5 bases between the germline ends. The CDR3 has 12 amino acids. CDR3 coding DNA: TGCAGCGTTGAAGGCCTTTACAATGAGCAGTTCTTC. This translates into CSVEGLYNEQFF.

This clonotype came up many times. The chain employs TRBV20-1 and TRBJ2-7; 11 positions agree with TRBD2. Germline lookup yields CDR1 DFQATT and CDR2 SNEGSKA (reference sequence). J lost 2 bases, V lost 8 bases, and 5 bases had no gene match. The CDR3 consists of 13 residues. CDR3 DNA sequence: TGCAGTCTCACTAGCGGGGGACCCTACGAGCAGTACTTC. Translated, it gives CSLTSGGPYEQYF.

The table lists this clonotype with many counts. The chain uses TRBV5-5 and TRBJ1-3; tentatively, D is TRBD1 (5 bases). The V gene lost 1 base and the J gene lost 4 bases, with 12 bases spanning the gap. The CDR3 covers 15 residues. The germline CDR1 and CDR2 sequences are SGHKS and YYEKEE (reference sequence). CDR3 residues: CASSLILGTGNTIYF. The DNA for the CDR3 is TGTGCCAGCAGCTTGATCCTAGGGACCGGAAACACCATATATTTT.

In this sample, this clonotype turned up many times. DNA of the CDR3: TGCAGTGCTAGAGATAATTTTGCCCCAATGGATGGCTACACCTTC. It is translated as CSARDNFAPMDGYTF. The chain combines TRBV20-1 with TRBJ1-2; D gene uncertain. CDR1 and CDR2 from the germline V gene are DFQATT and SNEGSKA (reference sequence). V lost 0 bases to trimming and J lost 6 bases, with 17 bases between them. The CDR3 is 15 residues long.

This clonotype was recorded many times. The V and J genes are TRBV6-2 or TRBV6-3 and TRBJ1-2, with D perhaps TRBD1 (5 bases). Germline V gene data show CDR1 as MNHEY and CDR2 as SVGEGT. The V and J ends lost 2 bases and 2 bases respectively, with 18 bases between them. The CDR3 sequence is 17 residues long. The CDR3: CASSYLGHQEPNYGYTF. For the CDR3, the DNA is TGTGCCAGCAGTTACCTCGGACATCAAGAGCCGAACTATGGCTACACCTTC.

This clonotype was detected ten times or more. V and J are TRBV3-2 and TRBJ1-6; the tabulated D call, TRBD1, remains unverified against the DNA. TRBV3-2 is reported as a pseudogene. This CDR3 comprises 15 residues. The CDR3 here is CASSQDTGTRAPLHF. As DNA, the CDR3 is TGTGCCAGCAGCCAAGATACCGGGACAAGGGCACCCCTCCACTTT.

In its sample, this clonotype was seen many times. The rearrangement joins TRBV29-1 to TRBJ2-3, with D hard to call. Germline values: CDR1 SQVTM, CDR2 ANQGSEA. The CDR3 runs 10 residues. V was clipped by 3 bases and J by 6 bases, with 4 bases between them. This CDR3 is CSVDSDTQYF. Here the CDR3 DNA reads TGCAGCGTTGATTCTGATACGCAGTATTTT.

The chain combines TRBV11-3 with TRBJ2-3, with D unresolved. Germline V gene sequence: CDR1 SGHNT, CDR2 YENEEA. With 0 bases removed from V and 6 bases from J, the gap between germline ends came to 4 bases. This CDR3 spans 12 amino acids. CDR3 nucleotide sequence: TGTGCCAGCAGCTTAGAGAGGGATACGCAGTATTTT. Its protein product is CASSLERDTQYF.

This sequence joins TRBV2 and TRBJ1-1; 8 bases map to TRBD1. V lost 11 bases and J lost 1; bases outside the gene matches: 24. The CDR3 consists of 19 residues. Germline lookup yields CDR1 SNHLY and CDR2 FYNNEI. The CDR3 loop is CAFSSRTAFLTGGNTEAFF. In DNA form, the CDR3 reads TGTGCCTTCAGTTCCCGAACGGCTTTCTTAACAGGGGGGAACACTGAAGCTTTCTTT.

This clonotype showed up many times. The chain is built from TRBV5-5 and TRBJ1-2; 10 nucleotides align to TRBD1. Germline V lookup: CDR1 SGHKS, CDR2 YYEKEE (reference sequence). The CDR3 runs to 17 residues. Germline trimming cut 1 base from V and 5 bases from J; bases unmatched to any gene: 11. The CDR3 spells CASSLHPPGTGAYGYTF. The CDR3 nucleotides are TGTGCCAGCAGCTTGCACCCTCCCGGGACAGGGGCTTATGGCTACACCTTC.

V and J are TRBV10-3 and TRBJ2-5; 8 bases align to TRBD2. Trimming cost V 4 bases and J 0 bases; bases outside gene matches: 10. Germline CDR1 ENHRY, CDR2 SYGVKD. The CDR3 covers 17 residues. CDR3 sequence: CAISGAEERGYQETQYF. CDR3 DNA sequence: TGTGCCATCAGTGGAGCTGAGGAGCGGGGGTACCAAGAGACCCAGTACTTC.

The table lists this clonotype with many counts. The CDR3: CASSPTSSFQGDTQYF. CDR3 nucleotide sequence: TGTGCCAGCTCACCGACAAGTTCTTTTCAGGGGGATACGCAGTATTTT. V usage is TRBV18 and J usage is TRBJ2-3; perhaps TRBD1 as D (6 bases). The V gene's germline CDR1 is KGHSH and CDR2 LQKENI. Trimming took 3 bases from V and 6 from J, leaving 19 bases between them. The CDR3 has 16 residues.

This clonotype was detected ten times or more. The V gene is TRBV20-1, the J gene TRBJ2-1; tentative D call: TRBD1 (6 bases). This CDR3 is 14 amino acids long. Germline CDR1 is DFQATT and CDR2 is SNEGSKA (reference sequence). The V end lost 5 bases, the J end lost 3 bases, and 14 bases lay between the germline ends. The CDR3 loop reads CSASARGFYNEQFF. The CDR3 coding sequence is TGCAGTGCTTCGGCCAGGGGATTCTACAATGAGCAGTTCTTC.

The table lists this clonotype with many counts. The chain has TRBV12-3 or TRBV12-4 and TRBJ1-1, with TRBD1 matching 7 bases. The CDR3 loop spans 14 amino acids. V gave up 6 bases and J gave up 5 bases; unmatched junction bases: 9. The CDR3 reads CASRQRGQGTEAFF. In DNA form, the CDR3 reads TGTGCCAGCAGACAGAGGGGGCAGGGGACTGAAGCTTTCTTT.

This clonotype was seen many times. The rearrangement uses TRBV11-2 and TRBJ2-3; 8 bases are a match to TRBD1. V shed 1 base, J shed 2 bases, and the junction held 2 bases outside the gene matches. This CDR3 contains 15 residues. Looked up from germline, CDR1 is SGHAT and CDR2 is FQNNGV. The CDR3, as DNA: TGTGCCAGCAGCTTAGGGACAGGGAACACAGATACGCAGTATTTT. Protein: CASSLGTGNTDTQYF.

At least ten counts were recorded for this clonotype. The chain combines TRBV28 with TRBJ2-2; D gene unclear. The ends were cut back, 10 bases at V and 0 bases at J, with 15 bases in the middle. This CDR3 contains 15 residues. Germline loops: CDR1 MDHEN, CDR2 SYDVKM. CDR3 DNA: TGTGCCACCTACGCAAGGGCTTCGAACACCGGGGAGCTGTTTTTT. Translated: CATYARASNTGELFF.

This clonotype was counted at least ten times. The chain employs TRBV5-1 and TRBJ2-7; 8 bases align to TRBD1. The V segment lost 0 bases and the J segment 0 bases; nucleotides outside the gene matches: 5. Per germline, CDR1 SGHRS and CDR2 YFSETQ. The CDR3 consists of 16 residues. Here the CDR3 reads CASSLGDRFSSYEQYF. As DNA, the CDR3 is TGCGCCAGCAGCTTGGGGGACAGGTTTAGCTCCTACGAGCAGTACTTC. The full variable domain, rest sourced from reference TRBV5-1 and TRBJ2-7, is KAGVTQTPRYLIKTRGQQVTLSCSPISGHRSVSWYQQTPGQGLQFLFEYFSETQRNKGNFPGRFSGRQFSNSRSEMNVSTLELGDSALYLCASSLGDRFSSYEQYFGPGTRLTVT.

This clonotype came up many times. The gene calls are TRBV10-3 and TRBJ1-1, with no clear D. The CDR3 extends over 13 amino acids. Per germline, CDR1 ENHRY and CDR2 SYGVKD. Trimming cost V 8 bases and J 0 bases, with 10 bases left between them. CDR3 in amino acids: CAIGDGMNTEAFF. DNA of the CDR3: TGTGCCATCGGCGACGGGATGAACACTGAAGCTTTCTTT.

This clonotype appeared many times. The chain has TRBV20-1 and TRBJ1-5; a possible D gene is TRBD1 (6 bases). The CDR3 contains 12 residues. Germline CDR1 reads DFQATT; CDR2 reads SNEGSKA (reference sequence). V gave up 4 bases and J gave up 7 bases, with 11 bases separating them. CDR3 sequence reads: CSAKQGLQPQHF. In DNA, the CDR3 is TGCAGTGCTAAGCAGGGGTTACAGCCCCAGCATTTT.

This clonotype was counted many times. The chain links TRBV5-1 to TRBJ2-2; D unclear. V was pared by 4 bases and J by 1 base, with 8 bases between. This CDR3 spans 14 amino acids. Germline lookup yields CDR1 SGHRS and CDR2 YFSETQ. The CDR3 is CASSPYRNTGELFF. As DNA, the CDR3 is TGCGCCAGCAGCCCATACCGGAACACCGGGGAGCTGTTTTTT.

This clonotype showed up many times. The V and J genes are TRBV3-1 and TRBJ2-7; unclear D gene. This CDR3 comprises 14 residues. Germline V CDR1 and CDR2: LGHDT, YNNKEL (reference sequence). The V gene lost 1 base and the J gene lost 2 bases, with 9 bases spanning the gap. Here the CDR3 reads CASSQGYRPYEQYV. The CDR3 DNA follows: TGTGCCAGCAGCCAAGGTTATCGTCCCTACGAGCAGTACGTC.

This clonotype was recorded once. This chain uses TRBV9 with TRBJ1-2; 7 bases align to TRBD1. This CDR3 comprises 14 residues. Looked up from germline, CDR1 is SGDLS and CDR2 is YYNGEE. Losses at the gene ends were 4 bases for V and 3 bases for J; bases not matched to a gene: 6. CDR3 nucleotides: TGTGCCAGCAGCCCTACTACAGGGGACTATGGCTACACCTTC. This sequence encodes CASSPTTGDYGYTF.

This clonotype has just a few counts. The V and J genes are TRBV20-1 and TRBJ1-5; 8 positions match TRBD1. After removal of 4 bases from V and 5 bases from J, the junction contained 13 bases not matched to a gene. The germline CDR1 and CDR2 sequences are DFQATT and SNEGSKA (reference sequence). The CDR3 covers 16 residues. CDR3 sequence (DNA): TGCAGTGCTACTATTCCCGGTGGACAGGGCCATCAGCCCCAGCATTTT. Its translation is CSATIPGGQGHQPQHF.

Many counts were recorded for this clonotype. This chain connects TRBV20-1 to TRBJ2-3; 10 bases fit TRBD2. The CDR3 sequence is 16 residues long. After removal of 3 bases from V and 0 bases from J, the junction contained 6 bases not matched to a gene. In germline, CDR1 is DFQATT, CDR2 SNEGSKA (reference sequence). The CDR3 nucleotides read TGCAGTGCTAGTCGGCTAGCGGGAGAGAGCACAGATACGCAGTATTTT. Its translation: CSASRLAGESTDTQYF.

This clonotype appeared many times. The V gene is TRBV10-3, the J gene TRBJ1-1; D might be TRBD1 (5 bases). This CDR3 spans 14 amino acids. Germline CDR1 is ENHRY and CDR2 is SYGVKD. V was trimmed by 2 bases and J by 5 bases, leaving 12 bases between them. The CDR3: CAISERGGDTEAFF. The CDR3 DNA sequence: TGTGCCATCAGTGAGAGAGGAGGGGATACTGAAGCTTTCTTT.